This T cell receptor (beta chain) is from a study of regulatory T cells in long-lasting Graves disease (dated by TCRdb to the early 2020s). About the investigation overall: Newly diagnosed Graves' disease patients had taken antithyroid drugs for less than 3 months. Persistent Graves' disease patients were compared with newly diagnosed Graves' disease patients by peripheral blood TCR sequencing and RNA sequencing. The study was conducted in China and was registered as a clinical trial. TCR sequencing covered some 13 persistent and approximately 20 newly diagnosed Graves' disease patients, around 35 samples in total. The paper as a whole reports these results and caveats: Persistent Graves' disease patients showed lower TCR Shannon entropy and fewer highly expanded clones than newly diagnosed patients, suggesting clonal expansion. More public clonotypes were shared among persistent patients (roughly 2,900) than among newly diagnosed patients (just under 1,000). Only the TCR beta chain was sequenced and analyzed. The authors noted that the small sample size was a limitation that may lower accuracy. TRBV28, TRBJ1-2 and TRBJ2-5 were preferentially used in persistent disease, while TRBV20-1 and TRBJ2-1 were favored in newly diagnosed disease. Only peripheral blood was studied, because thyroid tissue, the primary lesion, was inaccessible.

The library was generated by multiplex PCR. Instrument used: Illumina HiSeq 4000. CDR3 regions were amplified by Arm-PCR with iRepertoire HTBI primers to construct TCR beta libraries. Before sequencing, the PCR products went through gel purification. As for the authors' bioinformatics: Gene usage analysis of CDR3 amino acid clonotypes relied on the 60 or so TRBV and around 14 TRBJ segments identified across samples. Filtered high-quality paired reads were merged into contigs using COPE and FqMerger. BLAST was used to align contigs to IMGT TRBV, TRBD and TRBJ reference genes, with CDR3 defined following IMGT. Any clonotype with a frequency above 0.1% was classified as a highly expanded clone. Shannon entropy served as the measure of repertoire diversity, while the Gini coefficient captured V-J evenness. Clonotypes shared by more than one individual were considered public. Through fastp at Q25 and MiXCR, TCRdb rebuilt clones from the public reads, retaining in-frame beta chains. Every distinct CDR3 protein forms one entry, paired with its most common genes and DNA. The V and J calls were determined by TCRdb, not by the authors. The sample data list 450,000 to 650,000 distinct CDR3 sequences, and roughly 15% of these were observed just once. The ten largest clones represent 25% of the sample.

The germline V gene (reference sequence) yields DFQATT for CDR1 and SNEGSKA for CDR2. V is clipped by 3 bases and J by 8 bases, and the sequence between their germline boundaries is 8 bases long. The CDR3, from cysteine to phenylalanine, totals 12 residues. CDR3 DNA is the only sequence kept; it has 36 bases, read in frame from the first base. This clonotype was found a few times. The clone's antigen remains unknown. No much larger clone exists at a distance of one base, and base qualities are not known. The meaning of the sample's time point label: newly diagnosed GD, antithyroid drugs for less than 3 months. RNA was extracted from PBMCs in TRIzol for both TCR sequencing and RNA sequencing. Graves' disease was diagnosed according to American Thyroid Association guidelines. Patients for the study were recruited at an endocrinology department in Xi'an, China. Each patient gave 8.5 to 9.5 milliliters of peripheral blood, collected in an EDTA anticoagulant tube. Ficoll Paque Plus density gradient separation was used to isolate PBMCs, and no further T cell sorting was performed. An Agilent 2100 Bioanalyzer and agarose gel were used to check RNA quality, while a NanoDrop 2000 measured RNA concentration.

In addition, the sample was reused for a study of T cells in Graves' hyperthyroidism and ophthalmopathy. The second publication reports: Graves' hyperthyroidism was defined as stable when no progression to ophthalmopathy occurred over 18 months of follow-up. The hyperthyroidism patients were between 18 and 65 years old and newly diagnosed, with a disease duration of less than 2 months. The study excluded patients with uncontrolled infections, other autoimmune diseases, pregnancy or lactation. Diagnoses relied on clinical symptoms, serum thyroxine and TRAb, thyroid ultrasound and orbital computed tomography. A first-round RT-PCR of the TCR CDR3 used the HTBI primer set with the Qiagen OneStep RT-PCR kit. Most expanded thyroid clonotypes (frequency above 0.001) were also found in blood, which suggests that blood repertoires may mirror thyroid immune responses. A 13 V-J signature model separated ophthalmopathy from stable hyperthyroidism, with approximately 86% sensitivity and 81.08% specificity in cross-validation and 80%/75% in testing. In validation, the model predicted progression to ophthalmopathy a median of roughly 6.5 months before onset, with 70% to 71% sensitivity and roughly 72% specificity. A discovery cohort of roughly 100 patients, approximately 45 with Graves' ophthalmopathy and 57 with stable Graves' hyperthyroidism, was used to find distinguishing TCR V-J signatures. An independent validation cohort of around 19 hyperthyroidism patients and 17 patients who later progressed to ophthalmopathy tested prospective prediction of ophthalmopathy. The roughly 90 discovery patients were divided at random into training and test sets in a 7:3 ratio. In six Graves' hyperthyroidism patients, the study also compared T-cell repertoires from thyroid tissue with T-cell repertoires from blood. After blood sampling, hyperthyroidism patients were treated with methimazole at a starting dose of 30 mg daily, and ophthalmopathy patients were treated with high-dose intravenous methylprednisolone. The libraries were constructed in a second round of multiplex PCR and then size-selected and purified. Paired-end sequencing of the libraries was performed with 100 bp reads on an Illumina HiSeq2000. SOAPnuke was used to process the raw data, throwing out any read that contained adapters or uncalled bases, had a mean Phred below 15, or lacked an exact constant-primer or identifier match. High-quality paired reads were merged with COPE v1.2.5, and unique nucleotide sequences were defined as clonotypes. MiTCR v1.1 was used to align the clonotypes against IMGT TRBV, TRBD and TRBJ reference segments. The analysis included only V-J combinations with a frequency above 0.0001, which together covered about 99% of the repertoires. A TCS score was defined as the ratio of F50 (clonal expansion) to E x V (chaos), with BLOSUM62-based TCRdist applied between CDR3 peptides within each V-J. Welch's t-statistics and random forest reduced fewer than 550 V-J features to 13, which were used in a naive Bayes classifier (R e1071). Sample size was not statistically predetermined, and blinding of investigators to group allocation was not performed. According to the paper, TCR Vbeta CDR3 sequencing was carried out on some 130 peripheral blood samples, which came from fewer than 50 ophthalmopathy, approximately 72 hyperthyroidism and around 17 progressor patients.

The chain is encoded by TRBV20-1 joined to TRBJ1-6; 6 matching bases give a weak D call of TRBD1. The sample here was peripheral blood mononuclear cells (PBMCs), taken at new diagnosis, from a patient treated with antithyroid drugs. This receptor was obtained from a woman aged 40 to 65 with Graves disease. Donor details come from another sample of the same person, matched by shared clones. The CDR3 protein sequence reads: CSARAGDSPLHF. The sequenced DNA is TGCAGTGCTAGGGCAGGGGATTCACCCCTCCACTTT.